This is a list of T cell receptor beta chains from one sample in a study of identical twins. TCRdb reanalysed the 5' RACE reads using MiXCR and keeps one entry per CDR3 protein. This sample has 200,000 to 300,000 distinct CDR3 sequences, with 6% to 8.5% found just once. This sample also belongs to another study, concerning yellow fever vaccine responses in identical twins.

The sample consisted of CD8+ T cells sorted from blood. The receptors were sampled from a woman under 30 in good health. Both conserved end residues are part of each CDR3. D genes are given only for firm matches. Rows give clone size only sometimes, using once, few, many, or a class for an expanded clone.

J: TRBJ2-5
size: .
V: TRBV2
D: .
CDR3: CASSVPNNWLGGETQYF
DNA: TGTGCCAGCAGTGTACCGAATAATTGGCTCGGGGGAGAGACCCAGTACTTC

J: TRBJ2-2
size: few
V: TRBV29-1
D: .
CDR3: CSVEYDDGGTGELFF
DNA: TGCAGCGTTGAATATGACGACGGCGGCACCGGGGAGCTGTTTTTT

J: TRBJ2-7
size: few
V: TRBV7-6
D: TRBD2
CDR3: CASSPRLAGRYEQYF
DNA: TGTGCCAGCAGCCCAAGACTAGCGGGAAGGTACGAGCAGTACTTC

J: TRBJ2-1
size: many
V: TRBV2
D: .
CDR3: CASREQGNYEQFF
DNA: TGTGCCAGCAGGGAACAGGGCAATTATGAGCAGTTCTTC

J: TRBJ2-2
size: few
V: TRBV10-3
D: TRBD2
CDR3: CAISEGGTSAFGELFF
DNA: TGTGCCATCAGTGAAGGGGGGACTAGCGCGTTCGGGGAGCTGTTTTTT

J: TRBJ2-5
size: many
V: TRBV20-1
D: .
CDR3: CSARGGEEQETQYF
DNA: TGCAGTGCTAGAGGGGGAGAGGAGCAAGAGACCCAGTACTTC

J: TRBJ2-1
size: many
V: TRBV27
D: .
CDR3: CASSLSVTSWGSGEQFF
DNA: TGTGCCAGCAGTTTATCTGTGACTTCGTGGGGTTCCGGTGAGCAGTTCTTC

J: TRBJ2-1
size: many
V: TRBV4-1
D: .
CDR3: CASSQDLRYNEQFF
DNA: TGCGCCAGCAGCCAAGATCTCCGTTACAATGAGCAGTTCTTC

J: TRBJ2-1
size: .
V: TRBV29-1
D: .
CDR3: CSLRGGLSNEQFF
DNA: TGCAGCCTCAGGGGGGGGTTGAGCAATGAGCAGTTCTTC

J: TRBJ1-2
size: few
V: TRBV27
D: TRBD1
CDR3: CASSSPGTGINYGYTF
DNA: TGTGCCAGCAGTAGCCCCGGGACAGGGATTAACTATGGCTACACCTTC

J: TRBJ1-5
size: few
V: TRBV7-9
D: TRBD1
CDR3: CASSGQGGNQPQHF
DNA: TGTGCCAGCAGCGGACAGGGAGGCAATCAGCCCCAGCATTTT

J: TRBJ2-7
size: few
V: TRBV27
D: TRBD1
CDR3: CASSAGTVTYEQYF
DNA: TGTGCCAGCAGCGCCGGGACAGTTACCTACGAGCAGTACTTC

J: TRBJ2-2
size: few
V: TRBV7-7
D: TRBD2
CDR3: CASSPRRGTRGNTGELFF
DNA: TGTGCCAGCAGTCCGAGGCGGGGGACGCGTGGGAACACCGGGGAGCTGTTTTTT

J: TRBJ2-1
size: many
V: TRBV27
D: .
CDR3: CASSLAQDYNEQFF
DNA: TGTGCCAGCAGTTTAGCACAAGACTACAATGAGCAGTTCTTC